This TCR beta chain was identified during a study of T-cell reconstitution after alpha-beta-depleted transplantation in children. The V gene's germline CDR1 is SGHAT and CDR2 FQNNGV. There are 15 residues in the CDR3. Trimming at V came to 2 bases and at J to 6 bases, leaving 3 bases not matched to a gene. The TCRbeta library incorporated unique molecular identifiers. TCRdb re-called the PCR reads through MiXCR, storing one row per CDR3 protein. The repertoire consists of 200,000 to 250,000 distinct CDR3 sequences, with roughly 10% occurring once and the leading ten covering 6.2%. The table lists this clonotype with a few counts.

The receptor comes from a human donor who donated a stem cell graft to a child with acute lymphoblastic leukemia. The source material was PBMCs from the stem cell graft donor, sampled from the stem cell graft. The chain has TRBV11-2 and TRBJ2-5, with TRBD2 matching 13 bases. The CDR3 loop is CASSLTSGGAKTQYF. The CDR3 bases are TGTGCCAGCAGCTTAACTAGCGGGGGGGCTAAGACCCAGTACTTC.